The entry that follows covers one TCR beta chain sequence. Its target is unknown. Each CDR3 protein is one row after TCRdb ran MiXCR on the RT-PCR reads. The repertoire holds 450,000 to 600,000 distinct CDR3 sequences, about 15% seen once, with about 3% in the top ten. This specimen comes from a study of response to subunit inactivated influenza vaccine. The CDR3 consists of 15 residues. Deletions cut 6 bases from V and 0 bases from J, with 16 bases between. The V gene's germline CDR1 is DFQATT and CDR2 SNEGSKA (reference sequence). General study points: The authors suggested that every seasonal influenza vaccination recruits few new T cells.

V is TRBV20-1 and J is TRBJ2-3; the D call may be TRBD1 or TRBD2 (5 bases each). This clonotype was sampled from a man between 50 and 75 years old who received an inactivated influenza vaccine. This material consisted of CD4+ T cells sorted from PBMCs, taken around 25 months after vaccination. CDR3 sequence (DNA): TGCAGTGCCCCGAGGCCGGGACCGAGCACAGATACGCAGTATTTT. Translation gives CSAPRPGPSTDTQYF.